Shown below are 19 T cell receptor beta chains from a single sample sequenced in a study of T-cell memory formation after mild COVID-19. TCRdb analysed the 5' RACE reads with MiXCR anew, one entry per CDR3 protein. The sample consists of 400,000 to 500,000 distinct CDR3 sequences, 20% of them appearing once. The sequenced material came from PBMCs or a T cell subset sorted from them (not recorded which). All receptors derive from an adult woman who had mild COVID-19 (a few samples of this study predate the infection). Cell type and time point are not known.

The gene calls are TRBV12-3 or TRBV12-4 and TRBJ2-6, with 8 bases that match TRBD1. The CDR3 has 19 amino acids. V lost 6 bases to trimming and J lost 1 base; unmatched junction nucleotides: 14. DNA for the CDR3: TGTGCCAGCAGAGAGTCAGGACAGGGAAAGCGATCTGGGGCCAACGTCCTGACTTTC. Protein sequence: CASRESGQGKRSGANVLTF.

DNA of the CDR3: TGCGCCAGCAGCAAGGACAGGGGGACTGAAGCTTTCTTT. It specifies CASSKDRGTEAFF. J is TRBJ1-1 and V is TRBV5-1; 10 bases map to TRBD1. V dropped 4 bases and J dropped 5; count of bases not matched to a gene: 2. Per the germline V gene, CDR1 is SGHRS and CDR2 is YFSETQ. The CDR3 spans 13 residues.

This clonotype has only a few counts. This rearrangement joins TRBV7-9 to TRBJ1-3; 8 nucleotides align to TRBD1. CDR1 and CDR2 from the germline V gene are SEHNR and FQNEAQ (reference sequence). Trimming removed 3 bases from V and 4 bases from J; junction bases left unmatched: 20. There are 20 residues in the CDR3. The CDR3 protein is CASSFLPANSDRVGGNTIYF. The CDR3 DNA reads as TGTGCCAGCAGCTTCTTGCCCGCGAACTCGGACAGGGTCGGCGGAAACACCATATATTTT.

The chain recombines TRBV20-1 with TRBJ1-1, with 10 positions matching TRBD1. The CDR3 extends over 15 amino acids. The V gene end was trimmed by 5 bases and the J gene end by 1 base; junction bases not matched to a gene: 7. Germline-derived CDR1 and CDR2 are DFQATT and SNEGSKA (reference sequence). Here the CDR3 DNA reads TGCAGTGCTGGGGGACAGGGGAAGAGGAACACTGAAGCTTTCTTT. Amino acids: CSAGGQGKRNTEAFF.

CDR3: CASSQGVPTNSPLHF. The CDR3 nucleotides are TGTGCCAGCAGCCAAGGAGTACCAACAAATTCACCCCTCCACTTT. This chain links TRBV3-1 with TRBJ1-6; no clear D. V was clipped by 1 base and J by 7 bases, with 11 bases between them. Germline values: CDR1 LGHDT, CDR2 YNNKEL (reference sequence). The CDR3 consists of 15 residues.

This clonotype has only a few counts. V and J are TRBV7-2 and TRBJ2-5, with D unresolved. This CDR3 comprises 16 residues. CDR1 SGHTA and CDR2 FQGNSA come from the germline V gene. The germline V and J ends were trimmed by 5 bases and 5 bases, with 21 bases remaining between them. CDR3 loop: CASSPRSGSSQETQYF. CDR3 sequence (DNA): TGTGCCAGCAGCCCCCGTTCGGGCTCGAGTCAGGAGACCCAGTACTTC. The full variable domain, rest sourced from reference TRBV7-2 and TRBJ2-5, is GAGVSQSPSNKVTEKGKDVELRCDPISGHTALYWYRQSLGQGLEFLIYFQGNSAPDKSGLPSDRFSAERTGGSVSTLTIQRTQQEDSAVYLCASSPRSGSSQETQYFGPGTRLLVL.

The chain links TRBV12-3 or TRBV12-4 to TRBJ1-1, with D unresolved. The V and J ends lost 0 bases and 9 bases respectively, with 14 bases between them. There are 14 residues in the CDR3. CDR3 sequence: CASSLAVAGRKAFF. The CDR3 coding sequence is TGTGCCAGCAGTTTAGCGGTGGCAGGCCGAAAAGCTTTCTTT.

This clonotype showed up just a few times. The V and J genes are TRBV6-1 and TRBJ1-5, with D tentatively TRBD1 (5 bases). Germline assignment: CDR1 MNHNS and CDR2 SASEGT. V was shortened by 10 bases and J by 2 bases, with 15 bases between the two germline ends. The CDR3 contains 14 residues. In nucleotides, the CDR3 is TGTGCCACCGTGGCGCGAGGGGGCAATCAGCCCCAGCATTTT. The encoded protein is CATVARGGNQPQHF.

This rearrangement joins TRBV9 to TRBJ2-5; D is undetermined. The CDR3 is 15 amino acids. CDR1 is SGDLS, CDR2 YYNGEE, per germline. Trimming took off 4 bases at V and 0 bases at J, with 13 bases between the two ends. DNA of the CDR3: TGTGCCAGCAGCCAGCATTCAACCTACCAAGAGACCCAGTACTTC. It yields the protein CASSQHSTYQETQYF.

This clonotype was counted between two and nine times. V usage is TRBV2 and J usage is TRBJ2-5; no clear D. Germline V gene sequence: CDR1 SNHLY, CDR2 FYNNEI. V lost 4 bases and J 1 base, leaving 10 bases between the germline ends. The CDR3 has 14 residues. DNA of the CDR3: TGTGCCAGCAGTGTCACCGGTCGCCAAGAGACCCAGTACTTC. This codes for CASSVTGRQETQYF. The complete variable domain, with remaining parts taken from reference TRBV2 and TRBJ2-5, reads EPEVTQTPSHQVTQMGQEVILRCVPISNHLYFYWYRQILGQKVEFLVSFYNNEISEKSEIFDDQFSVERPDGSNFTLKIRSTKLEDSAMYFCASSVTGRQETQYFGPGTRLLVL.

The J gene is TRBJ1-1, the V gene TRBV9; possibly TRBD1 for D (5 bases). CDR1 is SGDLS and CDR2 is YYNGEE in the germline V gene. The CDR3 is made up of 15 amino acids. V was trimmed by 0 bases and J by 4 bases, leaving 13 bases between them. As DNA, the CDR3 is TGTGCCAGCAGCGTAGACGACCGGGGGGGCACTGAAGCTTTCTTT. Protein: CASSVDDRGGTEAFF.

This clonotype was detected only a few times. The chain employs TRBV18 and TRBJ1-1; D ambiguous. With 5 bases removed from V and 4 bases from J, the gap between germline ends came to 17 bases. The germline CDR1 and CDR2 sequences are KGHSH and LQKENI. The CDR3 consists of 15 residues. This CDR3 is CASSGRIEVGTEAFF. CDR3 nucleotides: TGTGCCAGCTCAGGAAGGATTGAAGTGGGCACTGAAGCTTTCTTT.

The genes are TRBV6-5 and TRBJ1-5; D uncertain. Between the trimmed V and J ends, which lost 4 bases and 6 bases, there was a span of 10 bases. The CDR3 extends over 13 amino acids. Looked up from germline, CDR1 is MNHEY and CDR2 is SVGAGI. The CDR3 region has the DNA TGTGCCAGCAGTTTCGACTTTGGTCAGCCCCAGCATTTT. It is translated as CASSFDFGQPQHF.

This sequence joins TRBV2 and TRBJ1-1; D not certain. The ends were cut back, 6 bases at V and 6 bases at J, with 11 bases in the middle. The CDR3 spans 12 residues. Germline V gene sequence: CDR1 SNHLY, CDR2 FYNNEI. CDR3 residues: CASSLSSPEAFF. The CDR3 bases are TGTGCCAGCAGCCTTTCGAGCCCTGAAGCTTTCTTT.

The V and J genes are TRBV4-1 and TRBJ2-7; TRBD1 might be the D (7 bases). In germline, CDR1 is MGHRA, CDR2 YSYEKL. The CDR3 is 15 residues long. Trimming stripped 3 bases from V and 4 bases from J, with 16 bases between. The chain's CDR3 is CASSQRQGGTYEQYF. The CDR3 DNA follows: TGCGCCAGCAGCCAGAGACAGGGAGGAACATACGAGCAGTACTTC.

This sequence joins TRBV6-5 and TRBJ2-1; TRBD2 matches 11 bases. Germline CDR1 is MNHEY and CDR2 is SVGAGI. CDR3 length: 15 residues. V was pared by 7 bases and J by 10 bases, with 12 bases of the junction left unmatched. The CDR3 protein is CASIPGTSGSREQFF. Written as DNA, the CDR3 is TGTGCCAGCATCCCCGGGACTAGCGGTTCGAGGGAGCAGTTCTTC.

The chain joins TRBV19 to TRBJ1-1; the D gene is possibly TRBD1 (5 bases). Trimming pared 6 bases from V and 2 bases from J, leaving 7 bases between. Germline-derived CDR1 and CDR2 are LNHDA and SQIVND (reference sequence). The CDR3 contains 12 residues. The chain's CDR3 is CASRTDNTEAFF. In nucleotides, the CDR3 is TGTGCCAGTAGGACAGACAACACTGAAGCTTTCTTT.

This clonotype has just a few counts. This chain uses TRBV9 with TRBJ1-2; 11 positions match TRBD1. V lost 4 bases and J lost 6; bases outside the gene matches: 11. This CDR3 spans 16 amino acids. The germline gives CDR1 SGDLS, CDR2 YYNGEE. In nucleotides, the CDR3 is TGTGCCAGCAGCCCCACCCTCGGGACAGGGGGTGATGGCTACACCTTC. It yields the protein CASSPTLGTGGDGYTF.

The chain couples TRBV15 to TRBJ1-5; D is possibly TRBD1 (5 bases). CDR1 and CDR2 (germline): LNHNV, YYDKDF (reference sequence). The CDR3 totals 15 residues. V was pared by 1 base and J by 6 bases, with 13 bases between. The CDR3 here is CATSRGQTLGQPQHF. The CDR3 nucleotides read TGTGCCACCAGCAGAGGACAGACTCTGGGTCAGCCCCAGCATTTT.